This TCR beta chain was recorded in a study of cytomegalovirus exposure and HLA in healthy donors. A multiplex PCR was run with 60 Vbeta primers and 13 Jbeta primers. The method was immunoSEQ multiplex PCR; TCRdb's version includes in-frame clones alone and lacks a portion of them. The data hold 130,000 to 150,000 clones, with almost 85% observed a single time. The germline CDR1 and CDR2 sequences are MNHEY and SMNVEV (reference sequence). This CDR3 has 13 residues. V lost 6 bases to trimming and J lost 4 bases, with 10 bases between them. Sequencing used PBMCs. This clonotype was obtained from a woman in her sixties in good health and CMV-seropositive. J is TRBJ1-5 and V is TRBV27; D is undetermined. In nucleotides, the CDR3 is TGTGCCAGCAGCCTGTCCCGGAATCAGCCCCAGCATTTT. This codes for CASSLSRNQPQHF.